A selection of T cell receptor beta chains follows, all from one sample in a study of metastatic and nonmetastatic thyroid tumors. TCRdb redid the clone calls on the PCR reads using MiXCR. The sample contains some 14,000 clones, 25% to 30% of which appear only once. Sequenced input: tumor tissue. These receptors were collected from a male donor with papillary thyroid cancer or a benign thyroid nodule (not recorded which). Some clones in this sample may be carry-over from other donors' samples. Each CDR3 is given with its conserved first and last residue. A D gene is named only where the DNA matches it firmly. Size is stated for part of the rows, as once, few or many counts, or as a class when the clone is expanded.

CDR3nt: TGTGCCAGCAGCTTGTGGCTCCTAGCGGGAGGGGAGACCCAGTACTTC
CDR3aa: CASSLWLLAGGETQYF
abundance: once
d_gene: TRBD2
j_gene: TRBJ2-5
v_gene: TRBV7-8

CDR3nt: TGTGCCAGCAGTTACCCCGGGGGCGGCACTGAAGCTTTCTTT
CDR3aa: CASSYPGGGTEAFF
abundance: many
d_gene: .
j_gene: TRBJ1-1
v_gene: TRBV6-5

CDR3nt: TGTGCCAGCAGCTCCCCTACAAGGACAGGCAGCTACGAGCAGTACTTC
CDR3aa: CASSSPTRTGSYEQYF
abundance: .
d_gene: TRBD1
j_gene: TRBJ2-7
v_gene: TRBV11-1

CDR3nt: TGTGCCAGCACCGATAATACCCCGCCGGCTGGCTACACCTTC
CDR3aa: CASTDNTPPAGYTF
abundance: .
d_gene: .
j_gene: TRBJ1-2
v_gene: TRBV6-1

CDR3nt: TGTGCCAGCAGCCAAGATTTTGCGGGATACGAGCAGTACTTC
CDR3aa: CASSQDFAGYEQYF
abundance: medium-sized
d_gene: .
j_gene: TRBJ2-7
v_gene: TRBV3-1

CDR3nt: TGTGCCAGCAGTTTGAGCCCGGCTAGCGGGAGGGCCTTTCACAATGAGCAGTTCTTC
CDR3aa: CASSLSPASGRAFHNEQFF
abundance: many
d_gene: TRBD2
j_gene: TRBJ2-1
v_gene: TRBV12-3/TRBV12-4

CDR3nt: TGCAGTGCTAAAGGGACACGGCATCAAAATGAGCAGTTCTTC
CDR3aa: CSAKGTRHQNEQFF
abundance: many
d_gene: .
j_gene: TRBJ2-1
v_gene: TRBV20-1

CDR3nt: TGCAGTGCTAGTCCCGTTGATACAGGGAGCTCCTACGAGCAGTTCTTC
CDR3aa: CSASPVDTGSSYEQFF
abundance: .
d_gene: .
j_gene: TRBJ2-1
v_gene: TRBV20-1

CDR3nt: TGTGCCAGCAGCGGTGGGGGGGCTGAAGCTTTCTTT
CDR3aa: CASSGGGAEAFF
abundance: many
d_gene: .
j_gene: TRBJ1-1
v_gene: TRBV9

CDR3nt: TGTGCCAGCAGCTCATTGCCGAACCCGACCTCCTACGAGCAGTACTTC
CDR3aa: CASSSLPNPTSYEQYF
abundance: .
d_gene: .
j_gene: TRBJ2-7
v_gene: TRBV5-6

CDR3nt: TGTGCCAGCAGTTCGAATCCGGGACAGGGCTACGAGCAGTACTTC
CDR3aa: CASSSNPGQGYEQYF
abundance: .
d_gene: TRBD1
j_gene: TRBJ2-7
v_gene: TRBV6-5

CDR3nt: TGTGCCAGCAGTTCCTCAGGGACAGGCAATTTTGAAGCTTTCTTT
CDR3aa: CASSSSGTGNFEAFF
abundance: many
d_gene: TRBD1
j_gene: TRBJ1-1
v_gene: TRBV6-2/TRBV6-3

CDR3nt: TGTGCCAGCAGTTTGTCTGTGGGTCGCTACACCTTC
CDR3aa: CASSLSVGRYTF
abundance: few
d_gene: .
j_gene: TRBJ1-2
v_gene: TRBV28

CDR3nt: TGCGCCAGCAGCTCGTCAATTAACGTAGCGGATTACAATGAGCAGTTCTTC
CDR3aa: CASSSSINVADYNEQFF
abundance: .
d_gene: .
j_gene: TRBJ2-1
v_gene: TRBV5-1

CDR3nt: TGCAGTGCTAATGAGGGTGCGGCTAGCGCTTACAATGAGCAGTTCTTC
CDR3aa: CSANEGAASAYNEQFF
abundance: many
d_gene: .
j_gene: TRBJ2-1
v_gene: TRBV20-1

CDR3nt: TGTGCCAGCAGTGAAGGACTAGCGGGCTCCTACGAGCAGTACTTC
CDR3aa: CASSEGLAGSYEQYF
abundance: many
d_gene: TRBD2
j_gene: TRBJ2-7
v_gene: TRBV6-1

CDR3nt: TGTGCCAGCAGCCCGGGGACTACGGGGGGTTATGGCTACACCTTC
CDR3aa: CASSPGTTGGYGYTF
abundance: many
d_gene: .
j_gene: TRBJ1-2
v_gene: TRBV9

CDR3nt: TGTGCCAGCAGCGTAGCCGGCAAGGAAGAGACCCAGTACTTC
CDR3aa: CASSVAGKEETQYF
abundance: many
d_gene: .
j_gene: TRBJ2-5
v_gene: TRBV9

CDR3nt: TGTGCCCGCAGTTTAGGCAGGTCTAGCACAGATACGCAGTATTTT
CDR3aa: CARSLGRSSTDTQYF
abundance: .
d_gene: .
j_gene: TRBJ2-3
v_gene: TRBV7-4

CDR3nt: TGTGCCAGCTCCCCCACTACCCTGGTTGGCGGGGACACTGAAGCTTTCTTT
CDR3aa: CASSPTTLVGGDTEAFF
abundance: many
d_gene: .
j_gene: TRBJ1-1
v_gene: TRBV18

CDR3nt: TGTGCCAGCAGCCGGGCCCGAGGGTCCTACGAGCAGTACTTC
CDR3aa: CASSRARGSYEQYF
abundance: .
d_gene: .
j_gene: TRBJ2-7
v_gene: TRBV14

CDR3nt: TGTGCCAGCAGCCAAGAGCTAGCGGTTTACAATGAGCAGTTCTTC
CDR3aa: CASSQELAVYNEQFF
abundance: many
d_gene: TRBD2
j_gene: TRBJ2-1
v_gene: TRBV3-1

CDR3nt: TGTGCCAGCAGCTTAGCGGAGAGGACTGAAGCTTTCTTT
CDR3aa: CASSLAERTEAFF
abundance: .
d_gene: .
j_gene: TRBJ1-1
v_gene: TRBV7-8

CDR3nt: TGTGCCAGCAGTGAATCGGGGCCTGACACAGATACGCAGTATTTT
CDR3aa: CASSESGPDTDTQYF
abundance: .
d_gene: .
j_gene: TRBJ2-3
v_gene: TRBV2

CDR3nt: TGTGCCATCTCAGTCTCAGGGAATGAAAAACTGTTTTTT
CDR3aa: CAISVSGNEKLFF
abundance: many
d_gene: .
j_gene: TRBJ1-4
v_gene: TRBV10-3

CDR3nt: TGTGCCAGCAGGGCTTGGACAGGCAAAGGCTACACCTTC
CDR3aa: CASRAWTGKGYTF
abundance: many
d_gene: TRBD1
j_gene: TRBJ1-2
v_gene: TRBV6-1

CDR3nt: TGTGCCAGCACGGAGGGACTGTTGAACACTGAAGCTTTCTTT
CDR3aa: CASTEGLLNTEAFF
abundance: many
d_gene: .
j_gene: TRBJ1-1
v_gene: TRBV9

CDR3nt: TGCAGTGCTAGAGATACTAGCGGAATCCAAGAGACCCAGTACTTC
CDR3aa: CSARDTSGIQETQYF
abundance: .
d_gene: TRBD2
j_gene: TRBJ2-5
v_gene: TRBV20-1

CDR3nt: TGTGCCAGCAGTTATCGGGCAGGGCCTCTCTATGGCTACACCTTC
CDR3aa: CASSYRAGPLYGYTF
abundance: few
d_gene: .
j_gene: TRBJ1-2
v_gene: TRBV6-2/TRBV6-3

CDR3nt: TGTGCCACCAGCAGAGTTGCGGTAGAGACCCAGTACTTC
CDR3aa: CATSRVAVETQYF
abundance: .
d_gene: .
j_gene: TRBJ2-5
v_gene: TRBV15

CDR3nt: TGTGCTAGTGGTTTGGCCGGGACGAAGCAGTATTTT
CDR3aa: CASGLAGTKQYF
abundance: many
d_gene: .
j_gene: TRBJ2-3
v_gene: TRBV12-5

CDR3nt: TGTGCCAGCAGCACGGGATGGGTCACAGATACGCAGTATTTT
CDR3aa: CASSTGWVTDTQYF
abundance: many
d_gene: .
j_gene: TRBJ2-3
v_gene: TRBV3-1

CDR3nt: TGCAGTGCTAGAGATGTGGGTGAAGCTTTCTTT
CDR3aa: CSARDVGEAFF
abundance: large
d_gene: .
j_gene: TRBJ1-1
v_gene: TRBV20-1

CDR3nt: TGTGCCAGCAGGAGTGAACCTCGTAGCTACGAGCAGTACTTC
CDR3aa: CASRSEPRSYEQYF
abundance: .
d_gene: .
j_gene: TRBJ2-7
v_gene: TRBV6-1

CDR3nt: TGTGCCTGGAGTCCCGCCGGAGTCGGAGCTTTCTTT
CDR3aa: CAWSPAGVGAFF
abundance: many
d_gene: .
j_gene: TRBJ1-1
v_gene: TRBV30

CDR3nt: TGTGCCTGGAGTGTAGGGGGGACAGCCTCCTACGAGCAGTACTTC
CDR3aa: CAWSVGGTASYEQYF
abundance: many
d_gene: .
j_gene: TRBJ2-7
v_gene: TRBV30

CDR3nt: TGTGCCAGCAGCCTTAGACATGTTCAGGGCGAAGCTTTCTTT
CDR3aa: CASSLRHVQGEAFF
abundance: many
d_gene: .
j_gene: TRBJ1-1
v_gene: TRBV12-3/TRBV12-4

CDR3nt: TGTGCCAGCAGTTACCCCAATGAGCAGTTCTTC
CDR3aa: CASSYPNEQFF
abundance: many
d_gene: .
j_gene: TRBJ2-1
v_gene: TRBV6-5

CDR3nt: TGTGCCAGCAGTGAACAGGGCGGGACTGAAGCTTTCTTT
CDR3aa: CASSEQGGTEAFF
abundance: .
d_gene: .
j_gene: TRBJ1-1
v_gene: TRBV6-1

CDR3nt: TGTGCCAGCAGCTTAAGTCGGACAGGGTCCCCTCACACAGATACGCAGTATTTT
CDR3aa: CASSLSRTGSPHTDTQYF
abundance: many
d_gene: TRBD1
j_gene: TRBJ2-3
v_gene: TRBV7-3

CDR3nt: TGTGCCTGGAGTCGAAACCTAGGCACAGATACGCAGTATTTT
CDR3aa: CAWSRNLGTDTQYF
abundance: .
d_gene: .
j_gene: TRBJ2-3
v_gene: TRBV30

CDR3nt: TGTGCCAGCAGCCCGGCCCCGACAGGGGGGGGGATCGAGCAGTACTTC
CDR3aa: CASSPAPTGGGIEQYF
abundance: .
d_gene: TRBD1
j_gene: TRBJ2-7
v_gene: TRBV7-6

CDR3nt: TGTGCCAGCAGCCTTAACAGCCTCCGGAACACCATATATTTT
CDR3aa: CASSLNSLRNTIYF
abundance: .
d_gene: .
j_gene: TRBJ1-3
v_gene: TRBV28

CDR3nt: TGTGCCACTTATGGGGGGTTCGTGAACACAGATACGCAGTATTTT
CDR3aa: CATYGGFVNTDTQYF
abundance: few
d_gene: .
j_gene: TRBJ2-3
v_gene: TRBV10-3

CDR3nt: TGTGCCAGCAGCCCGGCGAACACCGGGGAGCTGTTTTTT
CDR3aa: CASSPANTGELFF
abundance: .
d_gene: .
j_gene: TRBJ2-2
v_gene: TRBV14

CDR3nt: TGTGCCAGCAGTTCGCCGGGACAGCCTTACGAGCAGTACTTC
CDR3aa: CASSSPGQPYEQYF
abundance: .
d_gene: TRBD1
j_gene: TRBJ2-7
v_gene: TRBV7-9

CDR3nt: TGTGCCAGCAGGGCGGGAGTTTATACCGGGGAGCTGTTTTTT
CDR3aa: CASRAGVYTGELFF
abundance: medium-sized
d_gene: TRBD2
j_gene: TRBJ2-2
v_gene: TRBV28

CDR3nt: TGCAGTGCAATAGCGGGGGGGCCGAGGATAAACATTCAGTACTTC
CDR3aa: CSAIAGGPRINIQYF
abundance: many
d_gene: TRBD2
j_gene: TRBJ2-4
v_gene: TRBV20-1

CDR3nt: TGTGCCAGCAGCCTACTAGCGGGAGGCTCCTACGAGCAGTACTTC
CDR3aa: CASSLLAGGSYEQYF
abundance: medium-sized
d_gene: TRBD2
j_gene: TRBJ2-7
v_gene: TRBV11-2

CDR3nt: TGTGCCAGCAGCCCGGCCTTGCCGAGAGATCAGTACTTC
CDR3aa: CASSPALPRDQYF
abundance: .
d_gene: .
j_gene: TRBJ2-7
v_gene: TRBV7-8

CDR3nt: TGTGCCAGCAGTGAAGTAACATTTTCCTACAATGAGCAGTTCTTC
CDR3aa: CASSEVTFSYNEQFF
abundance: few
d_gene: .
j_gene: TRBJ2-1
v_gene: TRBV2

CDR3nt: TGCGCCAGCAGCCCCGGACAGGGTATGGAGAATGAGCAGTTCTTC
CDR3aa: CASSPGQGMENEQFF
abundance: many
d_gene: TRBD1
j_gene: TRBJ2-1
v_gene: TRBV5-1

CDR3nt: TGTGCCTGGAGTACAGGGGTCAATCAGTCCCAGCATTTT
CDR3aa: CAWSTGVNQSQHF
abundance: many
d_gene: TRBD1
j_gene: TRBJ1-5
v_gene: TRBV30

CDR3nt: TGCAGTGCTAGAGATAGGGTAGGAGCAGCCCTCCACTTT
CDR3aa: CSARDRVGAALHF
abundance: .
d_gene: .
j_gene: TRBJ1-6
v_gene: TRBV20-1

CDR3nt: TGTGCCAGCAGTGAATTAAGTCGGACAGAGGGGTTC
CDR3aa: CASSELSRTEGF
abundance: many
d_gene: .
j_gene: TRBJ2-7
v_gene: TRBV25-1